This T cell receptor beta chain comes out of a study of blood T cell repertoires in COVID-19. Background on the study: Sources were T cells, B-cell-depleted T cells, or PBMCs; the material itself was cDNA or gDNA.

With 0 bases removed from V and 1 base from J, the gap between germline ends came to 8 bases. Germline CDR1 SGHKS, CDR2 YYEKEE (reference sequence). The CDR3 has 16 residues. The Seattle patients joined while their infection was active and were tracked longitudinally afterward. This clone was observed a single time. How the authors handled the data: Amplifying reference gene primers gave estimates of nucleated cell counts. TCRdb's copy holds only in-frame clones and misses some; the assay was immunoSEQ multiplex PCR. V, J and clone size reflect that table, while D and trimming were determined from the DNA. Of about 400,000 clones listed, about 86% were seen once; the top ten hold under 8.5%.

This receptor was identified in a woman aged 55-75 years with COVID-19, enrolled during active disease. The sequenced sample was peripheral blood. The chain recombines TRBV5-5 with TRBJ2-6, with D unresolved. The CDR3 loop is CASSLVQRSGANVLTF. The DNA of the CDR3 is TGTGCCAGCAGCTTGGTCCAGCGATCTGGGGCCAACGTCCTGACTTTC.